The present entry profiles one TCR beta chain with its context. This entry comes from a study of control samples from healthy donors and cancer patients. Germline V gives CDR1 SGHNT, CDR2 YYREEE (reference sequence). Losses at the gene ends were 0 bases for V and 7 bases for J; bases not matched to a gene: 5. This CDR3 has 15 amino acids. Measured with immunoSEQ multiplex PCR; TCRdb has only the in-frame clones, and not every one. The sample consists of more than 95,000 clones, roughly 92% of them appearing once. The chain couples TRBV5-4 to TRBJ1-2; 11 bases match TRBD1. This TCR derives from a man older than 75 with head and neck cancer. Sequenced input: PBMCs. The CDR3: CASSLGTGGDGGYTF. In DNA form, the CDR3 reads TGTGCCAGCAGCTTGGGGACAGGGGGCGATGGTGGCTACACCTTC. The entire variable domain, with the rest obtained from reference TRBV5-4 and TRBJ1-2, is as follows: ETGVTQSPTHLIKTRGQQVTLRCSSQSGHNTVSWYQQALGQGPQFIFQYYREEENGRGNFPPRFSGLQFPNYSSELNVNALELDDSALYLCASSLGTGGDGGYTFGSGTRLTVV.